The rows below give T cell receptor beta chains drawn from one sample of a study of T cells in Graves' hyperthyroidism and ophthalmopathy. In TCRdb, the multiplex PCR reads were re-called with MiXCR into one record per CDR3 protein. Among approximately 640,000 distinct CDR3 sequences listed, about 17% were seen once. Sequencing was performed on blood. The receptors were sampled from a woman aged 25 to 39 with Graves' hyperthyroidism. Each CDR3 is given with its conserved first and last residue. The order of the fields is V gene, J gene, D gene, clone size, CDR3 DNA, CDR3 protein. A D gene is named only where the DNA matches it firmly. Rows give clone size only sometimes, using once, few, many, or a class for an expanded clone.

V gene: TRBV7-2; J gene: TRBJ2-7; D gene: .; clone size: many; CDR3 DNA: TGTGCCAGCAGCTCGGACCGGATCTACGAGCAGTACTTC; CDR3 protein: CASSSDRIYEQYF
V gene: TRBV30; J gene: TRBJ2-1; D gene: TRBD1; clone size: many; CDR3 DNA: TGTGCCTGGAGTGACCCCCGGGACAGGCGTGACAATGAGCAGTTCTTC; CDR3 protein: CAWSDPRDRRDNEQFF
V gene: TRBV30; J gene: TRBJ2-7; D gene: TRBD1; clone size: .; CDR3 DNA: TGTGCCTGGAGTCCCGGGACAGGTTCTTTCTACGAGCAGTACTTC; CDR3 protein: CAWSPGTGSFYEQYF
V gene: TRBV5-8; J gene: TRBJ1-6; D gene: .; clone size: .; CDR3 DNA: TGTGCCAGCAGCCCGATGGGGGGGCTTGAGAATTCACCCCTCCACTTT; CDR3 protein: CASSPMGGLENSPLHF
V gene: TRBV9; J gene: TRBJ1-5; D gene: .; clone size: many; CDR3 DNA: TGTGCCAGCAGCGTTGGGGCTAATAGCAATCAGCCCCAGCATTTT; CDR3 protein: CASSVGANSNQPQHF
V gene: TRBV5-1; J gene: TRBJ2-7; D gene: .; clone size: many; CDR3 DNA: TGCGCCAGCAGCGCCGACAGACGCTCCTACGAGCAGTACTTC; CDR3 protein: CASSADRRSYEQYF
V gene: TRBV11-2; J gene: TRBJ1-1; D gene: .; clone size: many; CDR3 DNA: TGTGCCAGCAGCTTTAGATCCGGACAGCTCATGAACACTGAAGCTTTCTTT; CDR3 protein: CASSFRSGQLMNTEAFF
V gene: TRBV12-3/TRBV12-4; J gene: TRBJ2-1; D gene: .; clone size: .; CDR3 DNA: TGTGCCAGCAGTGCCACGGAGGCCACCTACAATGAGCAGTTCTTC; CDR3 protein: CASSATEATYNEQFF
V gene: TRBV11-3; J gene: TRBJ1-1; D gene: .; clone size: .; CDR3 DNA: TGTGCCAGCAGCTTAAGTCCGGGGGCGACCACTGAAGCTTTCTTT; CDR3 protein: CASSLSPGATTEAFF
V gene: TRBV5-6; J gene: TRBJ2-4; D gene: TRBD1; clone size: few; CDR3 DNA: TGTGCCAGCAGCACCGGACAGGGTTCGGGAAACATTCAGTACTTC; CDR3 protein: CASSTGQGSGNIQYF
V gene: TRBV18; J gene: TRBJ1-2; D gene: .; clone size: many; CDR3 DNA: TGTGCCAGCTCACCGGCGGGGGCAGAATATGGCTACACCTTC; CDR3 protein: CASSPAGAEYGYTF